This T cell receptor (beta chain) was documented in a study of blood T cell repertoires in COVID-19. For the study at large: Acute-phase and convalescent COVID-19 samples originated in the United States, Italy and Spain. PBMCs, B-cell-depleted T cells, or T cells were the source of the cDNA or gDNA that made up the material.

V lost 6 bases, J lost 5 bases, and 13 bases lay in between. Germline values: CDR1 MRHNA, CDR2 SNTAGT. CDR3 size: 13 residues. Authors' analysis steps: Researchers report that nucleated cell counts were estimated from reference gene primer amplification. Sequencing used immunoSEQ multiplex PCR; TCRdb keeps in-frame clones, though not all of them. V and J calls and clone size are those listed in that table; D and trimming were worked out from the DNA. Of about 250,000 clones in the sample, roughly nine tenths were seen once. This TCR derives from a woman aged 55 to 70 who had recovered from COVID-19. The chain is built from TRBV6-4 and TRBJ1-1; D gene ambiguous. The sample comprised peripheral blood. DNA for the CDR3: TGTGCCAGCAGGCCCTCAGCGGGGACTGAAGCTTTCTTT. This sequence encodes CASRPSAGTEAFF.